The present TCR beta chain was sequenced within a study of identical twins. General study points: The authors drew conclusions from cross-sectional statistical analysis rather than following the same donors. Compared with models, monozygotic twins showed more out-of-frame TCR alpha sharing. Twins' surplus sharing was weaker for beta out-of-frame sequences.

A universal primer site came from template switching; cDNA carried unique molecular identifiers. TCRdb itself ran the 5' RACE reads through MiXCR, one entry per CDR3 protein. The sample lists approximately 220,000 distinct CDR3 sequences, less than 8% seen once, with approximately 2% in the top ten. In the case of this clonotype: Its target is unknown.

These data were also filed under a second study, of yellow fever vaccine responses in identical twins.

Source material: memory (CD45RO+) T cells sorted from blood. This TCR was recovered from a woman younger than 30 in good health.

CDR3 nucleotide sequence: TGTGCCAGCAGTTATAAAGGGCATGAGACCTTC. Amino acids: CASSYKGHETF. The V call is TRBV6-5, the J call TRBJ1-2, with no clear D. In germline, CDR1 is MNHEY, CDR2 SVGAGI. Trimming pared 3 bases from V and 14 bases from J, leaving 13 bases between. CDR3 size: 11 residues.